Sequencing of this TCR beta chain was carried out in a study of blood T cell repertoires in COVID-19 (dated by TCRdb to the early 2020s). At the level of the whole study: Samples covering the acute and convalescent phases of COVID-19 were provided by collaborators in the United States, Italy and Spain. The prospective study material was composed of cDNA or gDNA derived from T cells, B-cell-depleted T cells, or PBMCs. The dataset comprised deeply sampled blood TCRbeta repertoires from subjects exposed to, actively infected with, or recovered from COVID-19. The repertoires were made available in a free public database intended to serve as a resource for research on the immune response to SARS-CoV-2. The samples were drawn from the first 160 participants of the ongoing ImmuneRACE study and from some 1,300 subjects provided by 6 global collaborators. Nearly every sample came with metadata listing a de-identified subject ID, COVID-19 status, age in years and sex. HLA class I and class II types, where available, came from metadata supplied by the sample provider rather than from assay-based typing. On the study overall, not on this receptor specifically: Clinical and demographic metadata were provided uncurated, with the amount varying by source and participant.

Comment on this clone: Its antigen has not been determined. No base quality information exists; no much larger clone differs at one position.

TCRbeta CDR3 regions were amplified from genomic DNA by means of the immunoSEQ Assay, a bias-controlled multiplex PCR. The paper's data handling went like this. Within the assay, amplification of reference gene primers was used to estimate how many nucleated cells each sample contained. To quantify the absolute abundance of each unique TCRbeta CDR3 rearrangement, sequence reads were collapsed and filtered. For each sample, productive Simpson clonality was calculated as the square root of Simpson's diversity index across productive rearrangements. TCRdb carries this immuneACCESS record with in-frame sequences only. Its versions omit some clonotypes, under half of them owing to an unresolved V gene in the studies checked, with the rest unexplained. The D gene and trimming were derived from the DNA, and the V and J assignments and clone size from that table. The sample data list 140,000 to 150,000 clones, and over 75% of these were observed just once. Around an eighth of the sample lies in the top ten.

Relative to germline, V is 7 bases shorter and J is 6 bases shorter, with 15 bases between their ends. The CDR3, from cysteine to phenylalanine, totals 14 residues. Left in the record is the CDR3 DNA by itself, 42 bases read in frame from the first base. In the germline V gene (reference sequence), CDR1 corresponds to MNHEY and CDR2 to SMNVEV. One collaborating source in Seattle enrolled patients during active infection and followed them longitudinally through the course of disease. Collaborating institutions collected whole blood in K2EDTA tubes following their own protocols. For TCRbeta analysis, collaborator samples were shipped as frozen whole blood, as isolated PBMCs, or as DNA extracted from either sample type.

This TCR derives from a man younger than 30 with COVID-19, enrolled during active disease. This chain joins TRBV27 to TRBJ2-2; TRBD1 is a possible D gene, resting on 5 matching bases. Sequencing used peripheral blood. The DNA reads as follows: TGTGCCAGCAAAGGCAGGGTCGGCCCCGGGGAGCTGTTTTTT. It encodes CASKGRVGPGELFF.